The 20 T cell receptor beta chains given below trace back to one sample, sequenced in a study of T cells in Graves' hyperthyroidism and ophthalmopathy. TCR beta CDR3 sequences were amplified from RNA transcripts. With the HTBI primer set, the TCR CDR3 went through a first round of RT-PCR. Each CDR3 protein gets one entry after TCRdb re-called the multiplex PCR reads with MiXCR. The table includes around 600,000 distinct CDR3 sequences, about 14% detected once. Sample: blood. The receptors originated from a woman aged 45-65 years with Graves' ophthalmopathy.

This clonotype was seen ten or more times. The rearrangement uses TRBV18 and TRBJ2-1, with D tentatively TRBD2 (5 bases). Germline V gene lookup returns CDR1 KGHSH and CDR2 LQKENI. V was cut by 4 bases and J by 4 bases, with 11 bases left in between. This CDR3 is built from 14 residues. CDR3 amino acids: CASSLTREYNEQFF. The DNA for the CDR3 is TGTGCCAGCTCACTCACTAGAGAGTACAATGAGCAGTTCTTC.

Only a few counts were recorded for this clonotype. V and J are TRBV6-2 or TRBV6-3 and TRBJ2-2, with D possibly matching TRBD2 (6 bases). The germline V gene encodes CDR1 MNHEY and CDR2 SVGEGT. The length of the CDR3 is 14 residues. With 5 bases removed from V and 13 bases from J, the gap between germline ends came to 20 bases. In nucleotides, the CDR3 is TGTGCCAGCAGTCCTAACGGCCTAGAGGGAGGGCTGTTTTTT. Amino acids: CASSPNGLEGGLFF.

This clonotype was recorded at least ten times. CDR3 sequence reads: CASSKRGQYNSPLHF. CDR3 coding DNA: TGTGCCAGCAGTAAACGCGGACAGTATAATTCACCCCTCCACTTT. V usage is TRBV28 and J usage is TRBJ1-6; weak D call: TRBD1 (6 bases). CDR1 and CDR2 (germline): MDHEN, SYDVKM. Trimming shortened V by 5 bases and J by 4 bases, and 12 bases separated the two germline ends. This CDR3 has 15 amino acids.

This clonotype was detected a few times. The V gene is TRBV3-1, the J gene TRBJ2-3; possible D gene TRBD1, 5 bases. The CDR3 spans 12 residues. Per the germline V gene, CDR1 is LGHDT and CDR2 is YNNKEL (reference sequence). The ends were cut back, 6 bases at V and 9 bases at J, with 13 bases in the middle. The CDR3 DNA reads TGTGCCAGCAGTCACCAGGGTAAAACGCAGTATTTT. It codes for CASSHQGKTQYF.

The chain links TRBV9 to TRBJ1-1; D not certain. Trimming left V 4 bases short and J 1 base short, with 11 bases between. CDR1 is SGDLS, CDR2 YYNGEE, per germline. This CDR3 is built from 14 residues. In DNA form, the CDR3 reads TGTGCCAGCAGCCCCCGCGGGTCGAACACTGAAGCTTTCTTT. This sequence encodes CASSPRGSNTEAFF.

This clonotype was counted many times. The genes are TRBV18 and TRBJ2-7; D may be TRBD2 (5 bases). The CDR3 extends over 14 amino acids. V lost 6 bases and J 3 bases, leaving 15 bases between the germline ends. CDR1 and CDR2 (germline): KGHSH, LQKENI. Written as DNA, the CDR3 is TGTGCCAGCTCCTGGACTTCTATGGACTACGAGCAGTACTTC. Translation: CASSWTSMDYEQYF.

This clonotype was counted many times. V gene TRBV5-1 combines with J gene TRBJ1-2; 11 bases line up with TRBD1. The germline V gene has CDR1 SGHRS and CDR2 YFSETQ. Trimming cost V 0 bases and J 8 bases; bases outside gene matches: 9. CDR3 length: 16 amino acids. The CDR3: CASSLAAGQGGLGYTF. CDR3 DNA sequence: TGCGCCAGCAGCTTGGCCGCGGGACAGGGGGGCCTGGGCTACACCTTC.

This clonotype was seen many times. This chain joins TRBV24-1 and TRBJ2-5; TRBD1 matches at 12 bases. This CDR3 comprises 13 residues. V shed 5 bases, J shed 12 bases, and the junction held 6 bases outside the gene matches. From germline, CDR1 is KGHDR and CDR2 SFDVKD. The CDR3 sequence: CATSGPGTGGKYF. The CDR3 nucleotides are TGTGCCACCAGTGGGCCCGGGACAGGGGGCAAGTACTTC.

In its sample, this clonotype was seen many times. V and J are TRBV30 and TRBJ1-5; D is possibly TRBD1 (5 bases). The CDR3 is 14 residues long. The germline gives CDR1 GTSNPN, CDR2 SVGIG (reference sequence). The ends were cut back, 0 bases at V and 7 bases at J, with 13 bases in the middle. The DNA for the CDR3 is TGTGCCTGGAGTGTAGGTACAGAGGGGCAGCCCCAGCATTTT. Translated, it gives CAWSVGTEGQPQHF. Using reference TRBV30 and TRBJ1-5 for the parts outside the CDR3, the full variable domain is SQTIHQWPATLVQPVGSPLSLECTVEGTSNPNLYWYRQAAGRGLQLLFYSVGIGQISSEVPQNLSASRPQDRQFILSSKKLLLSDSGFYLCAWSVGTEGQPQHFGDGTRLSIL.

This clonotype was detected ten times or more. The V gene is TRBV28, the J gene TRBJ1-2; TRBD1 aligns across 8 bases. In germline, CDR1 is MDHEN, CDR2 SYDVKM. V was clipped by 9 bases and J by 3 bases; unmatched bases: 9. The CDR3 length is 14 residues. The CDR3 DNA is TGTGCCAGTTCCCAGGGGGCGTCTTACTATGGCTACACCTTC. Its translation is CASSQGASYYGYTF.

The sample holds a few counts of this clonotype. The genes are TRBV6-1 and TRBJ1-1, with TRBD1 matching 11 bases. CDR1 is MNHNS, CDR2 SASEGT, per germline. The CDR3 is 17 amino acids. After removal of 6 bases from V and 4 bases from J, the junction contained 13 bases not matched to a gene. CDR3 loop: CASRDRGRGASGTEAFF. The CDR3 coding sequence is TGTGCCAGCAGGGACAGGGGGCGCGGGGCCTCGGGCACTGAAGCTTTCTTT.

This clonotype was observed many times. Its ends do not fully match the called genes, so a read error is possible. The chain joins TRBV20-1 to TRBJ2-5; 7 bases are shared with TRBD1. Germline V gene data show CDR1 as DFQATT and CDR2 as SNEGSKA (reference sequence). The CDR3 consists of 15 residues. For the CDR3, the DNA is TGCAGTGCTCGCCCCCGGACAGGAGCCCAAGAGTCCCAGTACTTC. This translates into CSARPRTGAQESQYF.

The V gene is TRBV19, the J gene TRBJ1-5; D is possibly TRBD1 (6 bases). The germline V gene has CDR1 LNHDA and CDR2 SQIVND (reference sequence). The CDR3 has 14 residues. V was cut by 11 bases and J by 0 bases, with 14 bases left in between. The CDR3 coding sequence is TGTGCCGGGGAAACAGGGTTTAGCAATCAGCCCCAGCATTTT. Translated, it gives CAGETGFSNQPQHF.

Ten or more counts support this clonotype. V and J are TRBV20-1 and TRBJ2-3, with D unresolved. Trimming took off 3 bases at V and 2 bases at J, with 12 bases between the two ends. CDR1 is DFQATT, CDR2 SNEGSKA, per germline (reference sequence). There are 14 residues in the CDR3. CDR3 coding DNA: TGCAGTGCTAGTATTGGTGTCCTCACAGATACGCAGTATTTT. As protein: CSASIGVLTDTQYF.

V usage is TRBV20-1 and J usage is TRBJ2-2, with D unclear. The germline gives CDR1 DFQATT, CDR2 SNEGSKA (reference sequence). The CDR3 totals 11 residues. V was clipped by 4 bases and J by 5 bases, with 5 bases between them. The CDR3 DNA is TGCAGTGCTATGGAAACCGGGGAGCTGTTTTTT. It is translated as CSAMETGELFF.

Many counts were recorded for this clonotype. The chain employs TRBV20-1 and TRBJ2-3; 7 bases map to TRBD2. V lost 1 base and J lost 2; bases outside the gene matches: 6. The CDR3 is 15 amino acids. CDR1 and CDR2 from the germline V gene are DFQATT and SNEGSKA (reference sequence). Here the CDR3 reads CSARGGLAVTDTQYF. CDR3 DNA sequence: TGCAGTGCTAGAGGGGGCCTAGCGGTCACAGATACGCAGTATTTT.

Worth noting for this clonotype: Being one base from a much bigger clone, this may be a read error. V and J are TRBV11-2 and TRBJ2-4; tentatively, D is TRBD1 or TRBD2 (6 bases each). Looked up from germline, CDR1 is SGHAT and CDR2 is FQNNGV. The V gene lost 1 base and the J gene lost 0 bases, with 10 bases spanning the gap. This CDR3 contains 16 residues. The CDR3 sequence is CASSLAGAPAKNIQYF. DNA of the CDR3: TGTGCCAGCAGCTTAGCGGGGGCGCCAGCCAAAAACATTCAGTACTTC.

On this clonotype: A much larger clone differs from this one at a single base, so this may be a read error. The chain employs TRBV28 and TRBJ2-7; no firm D call. The length of the CDR3 is 11 residues. Trimming cost V 7 bases and J 4 bases, with 8 bases left between them. Germline CDR1 is MDHEN and CDR2 is SYDVKM. In DNA, the CDR3 is TGTGCCAGCACCGCTGCTTACGAGCAGTACTTC. Translating it yields CASTAAYEQYF.

As to this clonotype: A single base separates this from a much larger clone, so it may be a read error. The V gene is TRBV9, the J gene TRBJ2-2, with 11 bases fitting TRBD1. Germline V gives CDR1 SGDLS, CDR2 YYNGEE. This CDR3 spans 16 amino acids. V shed 4 bases and J 2 bases; nucleotides not matched to a gene: 4. This CDR3 reads CASSPWTGGNTGELFF. Written as DNA, the CDR3 is TGTGCCAGCAGCCCCTGGACAGGGGGCAACACCGGGGAGCTGTTTTTT.

As concerns this clonotype: One junction end disagrees with the germline gene, perhaps due to a read error. This chain connects TRBV14 to TRBJ2-5; a weak D match, TRBD2 (6 bases). The CDR3 has 13 residues. Germline loops: CDR1 SGHDN, CDR2 FVKESK. CDR3 DNA sequence: TGTGCCAGCAGCCGGGACTTCAAAGAGACCCAGTGCTTC. It codes for CASSRDFKETQCF.